The subject of this entry is one T cell receptor beta chain. This clone's antigen is unknown. Per-base quality was not reported, and no clone a single base away is much larger than it. The library came from multiplex PCR. The data were produced on an Ion Torrent PGM. For the roughly 21-patient analysis, adaptor-ligated barcode primers were used to amplify TRBV12-4/TRBJ1-2 clonotypes. TRBV12-4/TRBJ1-2 amplicons from the 23-patient cohort were sequenced on the Ion Personal Genome Machine system. On the study's bioinformatics: Sequencing data were pooled across the five patients for each of nine subset-tissue groups and compared by unsupervised clustering of TCR gene usage. Repertoire similarity was calculated with the Morisita-Horn index, weighting shared sequences by their contribution to each repertoire. The raw public reads went through TCRdb reprocessing: fastp at Q25, MiXCR clone calling, in-frame beta chains kept. Rows are unified per CDR3 protein, each entry keeping the most common DNA and genes. It is TCRdb's table, rather than the study itself, that gives the V and J calls and clone size. The sample contains nearly 500 distinct CDR3 sequences, less than 14% of them found a single time. The ten top clones hold under 35% of the sample.

Naive CD4+ T cells were purified with the Miltenyi Naive CD4+ T Cell Isolation kit, with Tregs depleted using CD25 microbeads. In a larger group of around 20 breast cancer patients, a single TRBV12-4/TRBJ1-2 rearrangement was sequenced in tumor Tregs and in blood Treg, naive and memory CD4+ cells. Ficoll density gradient centrifugation was used to isolate mononuclear cells from either lymph nodes or roughly 46 ml of peripheral blood. A purity exceeding 90% was confirmed by FACS for the sorted cell populations. This record belongs to a study (dated by TCRdb to the mid-2010s). For the study in its entirety: The study tested whether tumor-infiltrating Tregs in breast cancer are recruited from blood Tregs or converted in situ from other CD4+ T cell subsets.

The CDR3 holds 15 amino acids from the cysteine to the phenylalanine. Of the read, only the CDR3 DNA is kept; its 45 bases are in frame from base 1. V and J are truncated by 6 bases and 4 bases respectively, leaving an intervening sequence of 18 bases. Summary of the overall study and its limitations: Rather than covering whole repertoires, validation in the larger cohort was restricted to a single TCR beta V-J rearrangement. Across about 20 patients, 10% to 15% of tumor Treg TRBV12-4/TRBJ1-2 sequences were shared with naive CD4+ cells, compared with less than 2.3% shared with blood Tregs or memory cells. The TCR alpha and beta sequences of tumor-infiltrating Tregs showed the greatest overlap with tumor naive CD4+ T cells, followed by blood naive CD4+ T cells. Tumor memory CD4+ T cell TCR gene usage clustered with blood and lymph node memory CD4+ cells and lymph node naive CD4+ cells.

In this chain, TRBV12-3 or TRBV12-4 is recombined with TRBJ1-2; the D gene is possibly TRBD1, with 5 bases matching. The clonotype comes from a female donor with breast cancer. Source material: naive CD4+ T cells sorted from blood. The cell subset or site label for this specimen denotes: naive CD4+ T cells, CD4+CD45RA+CD25-. The nucleotide sequence is given as TGTGCCAGCAGGTTTTCGGCAGGGAGAAGCTATGGCTACACCTTC. Its coded protein is CASRFSAGRSYGYTF.